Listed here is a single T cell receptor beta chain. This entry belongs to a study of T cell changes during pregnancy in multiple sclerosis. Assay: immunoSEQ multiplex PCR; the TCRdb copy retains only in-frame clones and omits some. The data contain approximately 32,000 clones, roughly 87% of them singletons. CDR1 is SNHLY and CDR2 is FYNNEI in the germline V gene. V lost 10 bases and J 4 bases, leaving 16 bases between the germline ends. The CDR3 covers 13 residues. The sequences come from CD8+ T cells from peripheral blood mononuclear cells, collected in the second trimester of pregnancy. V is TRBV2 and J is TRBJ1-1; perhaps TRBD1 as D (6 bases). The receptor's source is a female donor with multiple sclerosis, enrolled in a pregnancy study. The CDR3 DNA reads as TGTGCCACCCCTGGGGGGGCGGGCACTGAAGCTTTCTTT. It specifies CATPGGAGTEAFF.